What follows describes a single T cell receptor beta chain. These data are taken from a study of early T cells in non-severe SARS-CoV-2 infection. For the study at large: With bulk RNA from unsorted whole blood as input, sequencing yielded unpaired chains.

This CDR3 contains 13 residues. CDR1 LNHDA and CDR2 SQIVND come from the germline V gene (reference sequence). V lost 7 bases and J lost 5, with 13 bases in between. Tagging with unique molecular identifiers was applied to individual cDNA molecules. Via MiXCR, TCRdb re-called the 5' RACE reads, giving one row per CDR3 protein. The sample lists 40,000 to 60,000 distinct CDR3 sequences, about 6.2% seen once, with around 7% in the top ten. The sample was whole blood, taken at baseline. The sequence came from an adult who was a healthcare worker with PCR-confirmed SARS-CoV-2 infection or an uninfected control (not recorded which). This chain uses TRBV19 with TRBJ2-3, with D uncertain. The CDR3 here is CASNPDSGDTQYF. CDR3 in DNA: TGTGCCAGTAATCCAGATTCCGGAGATACGCAGTATTTT.